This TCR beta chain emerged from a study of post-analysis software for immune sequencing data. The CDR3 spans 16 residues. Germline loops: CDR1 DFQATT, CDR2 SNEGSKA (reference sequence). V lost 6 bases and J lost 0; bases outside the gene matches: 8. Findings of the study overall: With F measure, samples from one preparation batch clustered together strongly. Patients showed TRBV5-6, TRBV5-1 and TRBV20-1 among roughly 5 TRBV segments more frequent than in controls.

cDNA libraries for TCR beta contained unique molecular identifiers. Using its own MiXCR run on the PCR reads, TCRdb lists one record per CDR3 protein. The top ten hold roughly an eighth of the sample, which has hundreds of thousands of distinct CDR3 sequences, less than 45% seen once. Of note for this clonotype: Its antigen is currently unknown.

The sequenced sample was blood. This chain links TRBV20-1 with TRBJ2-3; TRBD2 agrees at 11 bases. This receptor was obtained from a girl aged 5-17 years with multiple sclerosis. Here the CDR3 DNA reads TGCAGTGCCCCCAGCCTAGCGGGAGGAAGCACAGATACGCAGTATTTT. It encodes CSAPSLAGGSTDTQYF.